Following are 16 T cell receptor beta chains from one sample sequenced in a study of blood T cell repertoires in COVID-19 (dated by TCRdb to the early 2020s). Receptor libraries were prepared by the immunoSEQ multiplex PCR assay. What TCRdb holds here is the immuneACCESS table cut down to in-frame rearrangements. Part of the clones is not present; checked against another copy, under half of the missing clones reflect an unresolved V gene, and the others are unexplained. This sample holds over 350,000 clones; more than 85% were observed only once. The ten largest account for over 0.7% of the sample. The source material was PBMCs or T cells enriched from blood (not recorded which). The receptors were gathered from a woman aged 40 to 50 who had been exposed to COVID-19.

The genes are TRBV15 and TRBJ2-1; 7 bases agree with TRBD1. The CDR3 is made up of 15 amino acids. V shed 3 bases and J 5 bases; nucleotides not matched to a gene: 7. Germline V gene lookup returns CDR1 LNHNV and CDR2 YYDKDF (reference sequence). The CDR3 sequence is CATSRPDRVHNEQFF. For the CDR3, the DNA is TGTGCCACCAGCAGGCCCGACAGGGTCCACAATGAGCAGTTCTTC.

This chain links TRBV14 with TRBJ1-1; TRBD1 agrees at 7 bases. With 4 bases clipped from V and 4 bases from J, the junction kept 6 bases outside the gene matches. This CDR3 region has 14 residues. Germline-derived CDR1 and CDR2 are SGHDN and FVKESK. Here the CDR3 reads CASSPRTGSTEAFF. As DNA, the CDR3 is TGTGCCAGCAGCCCTCGGACAGGCAGCACTGAAGCTTTCTTT.

The chain carries TRBV27 and TRBJ2-1, with 10 bases aligning to TRBD2. Germline V gene sequence: CDR1 MNHEY, CDR2 SMNVEV (reference sequence). With 4 bases clipped from V and 8 bases from J, the junction kept 11 bases outside the gene matches. This CDR3 spans 16 amino acids. CDR3 nucleotide sequence: TGTGCCAGCAGTTCTACGACCAGCGGGAGGGTGGATGAGCAGTTCTTC. This gives the protein CASSSTTSGRVDEQFF.

V usage is TRBV11-3 and J usage is TRBJ2-1; maybe TRBD2 (7 bases). From germline, CDR1 is SGHNT and CDR2 YENEEA. Trimming pared 1 base from V and 2 bases from J, leaving 15 bases between. There are 17 residues in the CDR3. The DNA of the CDR3 is TGTGCCAGCAGCTTAGGTACTGGGGGGGGCCCCTACAATGAGCAGTTCTTC. As protein: CASSLGTGGGPYNEQFF.

The V and J genes are TRBV7-3 and TRBJ2-1; 13 positions agree with TRBD2. CDR3 length equals 16 residues. V was pared by 0 bases and J by 8 bases, with 4 bases of the junction left unmatched. Per the germline V gene, CDR1 is SGHTA and CDR2 is FQGTGA. The DNA for the CDR3 is TGTGCCAGCAGCTTAACGTGGACTAGCGGGAGCTATGAGCAGTTCTTC. Amino acids: CASSLTWTSGSYEQFF. Full variable domain (rest looked up from reference TRBV7-3 and TRBJ2-1): GAGVSQTPSNKVTEKGKYVELRCDPISGHTALYWYRQSLGQGPEFLIYFQGTGAADDSGLPNDRFFAVRPEGSVSTLKIQRTERGDSAVYLCASSLTWTSGSYEQFFGPGTRLTVL.

In this sample, this clone turned up once. The rearrangement uses TRBV18 and TRBJ1-5, with 7 bases matching TRBD1. The CDR3 runs 15 residues. With V trimmed by 2 bases and J by 1 base, 2 bases remained unmatched. Germline V gene sequence: CDR1 KGHSH, CDR2 LQKENI. DNA for the CDR3: TGTGCCAGCTCACCATCACAGGGGAGCAATCAGCCCCAGCATTTT. This translates into CASSPSQGSNQPQHF. Full variable domain (remainder filled in from reference TRBV18 and TRBJ1-5): NAGVMQNPRHLVRRRGQEARLRCSPMKGHSHVYWYRQLPEEGLKFMVYLQKENIIDESGMPKERFSAEFPKEGPSILRIQQVVRGDSAAYFCASSPSQGSNQPQHFGDGTRLSIL.

Concerning this clone: This sample also contains other DNA sequences that code for the same CDR3. This rearrangement joins TRBV12-3 or TRBV12-4 to TRBJ1-1, with D perhaps TRBD1 (6 bases). Trimming left V 2 bases short and J 5 bases short, with 9 bases between. The CDR3 loop spans 13 amino acids. CDR3 bases: TGTGCCAGCAGTTTACAGGGGTCGACTGAAGCTTTCTTT. Its translation is CASSLQGSTEAFF.

The chain is built from TRBV7-8 and TRBJ1-4; D might be TRBD1 (5 bases). The CDR3 length is 14 residues. The V gene's germline CDR1 is SGHVS and CDR2 FQNEAQ. The V end lost 4 bases, the J end lost 0 bases, and 6 bases lay between the germline ends. This CDR3 is CASSWGATNEKLFF. DNA for the CDR3: TGTGCCAGCAGCTGGGGGGCAACTAATGAAAAACTGTTTTTT.

The chain couples TRBV3-1 (or the pseudogene TRBV3-2) to TRBJ2-1; 13 bases align to TRBD2. Unmatched junction bases numbered 3, after V lost 1 base and J lost 6 bases. This CDR3 spans 16 amino acids. Germline CDR1 is LGHDT and CDR2 is YNNKEL (reference sequence). In nucleotides, the CDR3 is TGTGCCAGCAGCCAAGCGGGACTAGCGGGGAGCAATGAGCAGTTCTTC. Its translation is CASSQAGLAGSNEQFF.

V gene TRBV6-2 or TRBV6-3 combines with J gene TRBJ2-7; 7 nucleotides agree with TRBD1. The germline gives CDR1 MNHEY, CDR2 SVGEGT. V shed 4 bases and J 2 bases; nucleotides not matched to a gene: 5. This CDR3 comprises 14 residues. For the CDR3, the DNA is TGTGCCAGCAGTTCCGTAGGACAGGCCTACGAGCAGTACTTC. It codes for CASSSVGQAYEQYF.

The V call is TRBV20-1, the J call TRBJ2-1; 8 bases fit TRBD1. Germline loops: CDR1 DFQATT, CDR2 SNEGSKA (reference sequence). The J segment lost 5 bases and the V segment lost 3 bases, leaving 3 bases of the junction unmatched. There are 13 residues in the CDR3. CDR3 in DNA: TGCAGTGCTAGTAGACAGGGGAACAATGAGCAGTTCTTC. Translation: CSASRQGNNEQFF.

The chain couples TRBV2 to TRBJ2-6; TRBD2 might be the D (6 bases). Per germline, CDR1 SNHLY and CDR2 FYNNEI. The germline V and J ends were trimmed by 6 bases and 0 bases, with 9 bases remaining between them. The CDR3 is 15 amino acids. CDR3: CASRGGSSGANVLTF. The CDR3 region has the DNA TGTGCCAGCAGGGGAGGAAGCTCTGGGGCCAACGTCCTGACTTTC.

This clone has only one observation. CDR3 DNA sequence: TGTGCCAGCAGCGCGGCCACAGGAGCTAACTATGGCTACACCTTC. Translating it yields CASSAATGANYGYTF. This chain joins TRBV7-9 and TRBJ1-2; D may be TRBD1 (5 bases). With 5 bases removed from V and 0 bases from J, the gap between germline ends came to 13 bases. Germline CDR1 and CDR2: SEHNR and FQNEAQ (reference sequence). The CDR3 length is 15 residues. Complete variable domain (other parts from reference TRBV7-9 and TRBJ1-2): DTGVSQNPRHKITKRGQNVTFRCDPISEHNRLYWYRQTLGQGPEFLTYFQNEAQLEKSRLLSDRFSAERPKGSFSTLEIQRTEQGDSAMYLCASSAATGANYGYTFGSGTRLTVV.

This sequence joins TRBV30 and TRBJ2-6; D may be TRBD1 (5 bases). V was shortened by 4 bases and J by 2 bases, with 21 bases between the two germline ends. CDR1 GTSNPN and CDR2 SVGIG come from the germline V gene (reference sequence). The CDR3 spans 18 residues. The CDR3 nucleotides are TGTGCCTGGACTAAGGCCAGGGTAGGATTTACTGGGGCCAACGTCCTGACTTTC. Its translation is CAWTKARVGFTGANVLTF.

The rearrangement joins TRBV11-2 to TRBJ1-3; D is possibly TRBD1 (6 bases). Germline V lookup: CDR1 SGHAT, CDR2 FQNNGV. The CDR3 sequence is 14 residues long. Trimming removed 4 bases from V and 7 bases from J, with 14 bases in between. The CDR3 DNA follows: TGTGCCAGCAGCTCCCGACAGGACTTTAACACCATATATTTT. Amino acids: CASSSRQDFNTIYF.

This clone was recorded only once. This sequence joins TRBV7-2 and TRBJ2-7, with TRBD1 as a possible D gene (5 bases). V lost 1 base, J lost 2 bases, and 9 bases lay in between. In germline, CDR1 is SGHTA, CDR2 FQGNSA. This CDR3 contains 14 residues. Written as DNA, the CDR3 is TGTGCCAGCAGCTTAGTGGGCAGGGCCTACGAGCAGTACTTC. Its translation is CASSLVGRAYEQYF.